This T cell receptor beta chain appears in the sequencing data of a study of cytomegalovirus exposure and HLA in healthy donors. Donors consisted of healthy bone marrow donors. Donors had nominal health at sampling but likely had unrecorded immune exposures. With 60 Vbeta and 13 Jbeta primers, the PCR was carried out. Sequenced by immunoSEQ multiplex PCR; TCRdb stores in-frame clones only, minus some. This sample's table has tens of thousands of clones. Study-wide points: At a 0.05 false discovery rate, a later analysis found some 18,000 TCR beta sequences to be associated with HLA alleles. Specificity of a few CMV-associated chains for CMV antigens was verified in vitro.

With regard to this clone: Its target is not known.

Germline V gene lookup returns CDR1 MNHEY and CDR2 SVGAGI. This CDR3 has 14 residues. Trimming shortened V by 7 bases and J by 5 bases, and 18 bases separated the two germline ends. The material sequenced was PBMCs. V usage is TRBV6-5 and J usage is TRBJ2-7, with D perhaps TRBD2 (5 bases). The clonotype was recovered from a man between 18 and 29 years old in good health and CMV-seropositive. The CDR3: CASTTPGVQNEQYF. The CDR3 DNA sequence: TGTGCCAGCACTACGCCCGGGGTACAGAACGAGCAGTACTTC.